This section outlines one T cell receptor beta chain sequence together with its context. Its antigen is unidentified. The data belong to a study of Ad26.COV2.S vaccination and SARS-CoV-2 variants. Overall study results and limits: Possible underestimation of total T cell responses by the TCR breadth and depth analyses was noted.

TCRdb's table, derived via immunoSEQ multiplex PCR, lists solely in-frame clones and lacks some. The repertoire holds roughly 680,000 clones, with approximately 88% as singletons. The V gene's germline CDR1 is SGHNT and CDR2 YENEEA. The CDR3 has 14 residues. Unmatched junction bases numbered 2, after V lost 4 bases and J lost 5 bases. The treatment here: 15 to 20 received Ad26.COV2.S at low or high dose, single or two shots; 5 received placebo; per-sample allocation not given. Specimens were obtained on day 63 following the first vaccine or placebo injection. The V and J genes are TRBV11-3 and TRBJ2-1; 10 positions match TRBD2. The sample here was peripheral blood, taken in a trial of Ad26.COV2.S vaccine versus placebo. The source of this sequence is a person aged 18-60 years who received the Ad26.COV2.S COVID-19 vaccine or a placebo. In DNA, the CDR3 is TGTGCCAGCAGCTCGCTAGCGGGAGACAATGAGCAGTTCTTC. Translating gives CASSSLAGDNEQFF. The full variable domain, in which reference TRBV11-3 and TRBJ2-1 provide the parts outside the CDR3, is EAGVVQSPRYKIIEKKQPVAFWCNPISGHNTLYWYLQNLGQGPELLIRYENEEAVDDSQLPKDRFSAERLKGVDSTLKIQPAELGDSAVYLCASSSLAGDNEQFFGPGTRLTVL.